The rows below give T cell receptor beta chains drawn from one sample of a study of blood T cells in healthy people across ages. MiXCR, run by TCRdb on the 5' RACE reads, gives a single entry per CDR3 protein. The data contain 1.8 million or so distinct CDR3 sequences, around 42% of them singletons. What was sequenced was blood. Receptors originate from a human donor in good health. Each CDR3 is given with its conserved first and last residue. Each record gives: clone size, D gene, V gene, J gene, CDR3 protein, CDR3 DNA. A D gene is named only where the DNA matches it firmly. Some rows mark clone size as missing; the rest say once, few, many or name a class of expanded clone.

clone size: many
D gene: -
V gene: TRBV4-3
J gene: TRBJ2-1
CDR3 protein: CASSHGVLGEQFF
CDR3 DNA: TGCGCCAGCAGCCACGGGGTCTTGGGGGAGCAGTTCTTC

clone size: -
D gene: -
V gene: TRBV9
J gene: TRBJ2-3
CDR3 protein: CASSVGGDTSTDTQYF
CDR3 DNA: TGTGCCAGCAGCGTAGGTGGCGACACAAGCACAGATACGCAGTATTTT

clone size: many
D gene: -
V gene: TRBV5-1
J gene: TRBJ2-6
CDR3 protein: CASSLDPGANVLTF
CDR3 DNA: TGCGCCAGCAGCTTGGATCCTGGGGCCAACGTCCTGACTTTC

clone size: -
D gene: -
V gene: TRBV4-1
J gene: TRBJ2-7
CDR3 protein: CASSPQPGEVYEQYF
CDR3 DNA: TGCGCCAGCAGCCCCCAGCCCGGTGAGGTCTACGAGCAGTACTTC

clone size: -
D gene: -
V gene: TRBV12-3/TRBV12-4
J gene: TRBJ2-1
CDR3 protein: CASSFVGLNYNEQFF
CDR3 DNA: TGTGCCAGCAGTTTTGTAGGGTTAAATTACAATGAGCAGTTCTTC

clone size: -
D gene: -
V gene: TRBV4-3
J gene: TRBJ2-7
CDR3 protein: CASSQDLDSSYEQYF
CDR3 DNA: TGCGCCAGCAGCCAAGACCTGGACAGCTCCTACGAGCAGTACTTC

clone size: few
D gene: -
V gene: TRBV12-3/TRBV12-4
J gene: TRBJ2-3
CDR3 protein: CASILELGRDTQYF
CDR3 DNA: TGTGCCAGCATCCTTGAGCTTGGTCGCGATACGCAGTATTTT

clone size: -
D gene: -
V gene: TRBV28
J gene: TRBJ1-1
CDR3 protein: CASSFIGGYTEAFF
CDR3 DNA: TGTGCCAGCAGTTTTATCGGGGGGTACACTGAAGCTTTCTTT

clone size: -
D gene: -
V gene: TRBV4-3
J gene: TRBJ2-3
CDR3 protein: CASSQGRAYTDTQYF
CDR3 DNA: TGCGCCAGCAGCCAAGGCCGAGCCTACACAGATACGCAGTATTTT

clone size: -
D gene: -
V gene: TRBV3-1
J gene: TRBJ2-7
CDR3 protein: CASRQTSRSYEQYF
CDR3 DNA: TGTGCCAGCAGGCAAACTAGCCGTTCCTACGAGCAGTACTTC

clone size: few
D gene: -
V gene: TRBV6-5
J gene: TRBJ1-2
CDR3 protein: CASGPQGHGYTF
CDR3 DNA: TGTGCCAGCGGGCCTCAAGGGCACGGCTACACCTTC

clone size: few
D gene: TRBD1
V gene: TRBV6-5
J gene: TRBJ1-2
CDR3 protein: CASSKGDRSYGYTF
CDR3 DNA: TGTGCCAGCAGTAAGGGGGACAGGAGCTATGGCTACACCTTC

clone size: -
D gene: TRBD1
V gene: TRBV7-2
J gene: TRBJ2-3
CDR3 protein: CASSLSGGYGDTQYF
CDR3 DNA: TGTGCCAGCAGCTTATCAGGGGGCTACGGCGATACGCAGTATTTT

clone size: -
D gene: -
V gene: TRBV20-1
J gene: TRBJ2-2
CDR3 protein: CSASGRAVGELFF
CDR3 DNA: TGCAGTGCTAGCGGCAGGGCGGTCGGGGAGCTGTTTTTT

clone size: -
D gene: TRBD1
V gene: TRBV12-3/TRBV12-4
J gene: TRBJ2-4
CDR3 protein: CAASTGQGNKNIQYF
CDR3 DNA: TGCGCCGCCTCGACGGGACAGGGGAACAAAAACATTCAGTACTTC

clone size: -
D gene: -
V gene: TRBV5-1
J gene: TRBJ2-1
CDR3 protein: CASSPGTGSWGSYNEQFF
CDR3 DNA: TGCGCCAGCAGCCCGGGCACAGGGAGCTGGGGCTCCTACAATGAGCAGTTCTTC

clone size: -
D gene: TRBD1
V gene: TRBV28
J gene: TRBJ2-6
CDR3 protein: CASNKPGQGSGANVLTF
CDR3 DNA: TGTGCCAGCAACAAACCGGGACAGGGGTCTGGGGCCAACGTCCTGACTTTC

clone size: few
D gene: -
V gene: TRBV4-1
J gene: TRBJ2-3
CDR3 protein: CASSQVMGAQYF
CDR3 DNA: TGCGCCAGCAGCCAAGTTATGGGTGCGCAGTATTTT

clone size: -
D gene: -
V gene: TRBV4-2
J gene: TRBJ2-7
CDR3 protein: CASSQEVIGSTLPGEQYF
CDR3 DNA: TGTGCCAGCAGCCAAGAAGTAATAGGTAGTACTCTACCGGGCGAGCAGTACTTC

clone size: few
D gene: -
V gene: TRBV24-1
J gene: TRBJ2-5
CDR3 protein: CATSDGAGLRSGEQYF
CDR3 DNA: TGTGCCACCAGTGATGGAGCAGGCCTTCGGTCGGGAGAGCAGTACTTC

clone size: few
D gene: -
V gene: TRBV12-3/TRBV12-4
J gene: TRBJ2-1
CDR3 protein: CASSQSPQGAYNEQFF
CDR3 DNA: TGTGCCAGCAGCCAGTCCCCCCAGGGAGCCTACAATGAGCAGTTCTTC

clone size: -
D gene: -
V gene: TRBV21-1
J gene: TRBJ1-1
CDR3 protein: CASSKWPSLGEAFF
CDR3 DNA: TGTGCCAGCAGCAAATGGCCCTCTTTAGGAGAAGCTTTCTTT

clone size: few
D gene: TRBD1
V gene: TRBV7-2
J gene: TRBJ2-7
CDR3 protein: CASSPGMGTGAGYEQYF
CDR3 DNA: TGTGCCAGCAGTCCGGGGATGGGGACAGGGGCTGGGTACGAGCAGTACTTC

clone size: -
D gene: -
V gene: TRBV9
J gene: TRBJ2-7
CDR3 protein: CASNRAPGHEQYF
CDR3 DNA: TGTGCCAGCAACAGGGCGCCGGGCCACGAGCAGTACTTC

clone size: -
D gene: -
V gene: TRBV4-3
J gene: TRBJ2-5
CDR3 protein: CASSRLTGIQETQYF
CDR3 DNA: TGCGCCAGCAGCCGACTGACAGGAATCCAAGAGACCCAGTACTTC

clone size: once
D gene: -
V gene: TRBV4-2
J gene: TRBJ1-6
CDR3 protein: CASSQKSGESPPHF
CDR3 DNA: TGTGCCAGCAGCCAAAAGAGCGGTGAATCACCCCCCCACTTT

clone size: few
D gene: -
V gene: TRBV9
J gene: TRBJ1-5
CDR3 protein: CASSVDRAYQPQHF
CDR3 DNA: TGTGCCAGCAGCGTAGACAGGGCCTATCAGCCCCAGCATTTT

clone size: -
D gene: -
V gene: TRBV28
J gene: TRBJ2-1
CDR3 protein: CASSLISRNEQFF
CDR3 DNA: TGTGCCAGCAGTTTGATTAGCCGGAATGAGCAGTTCTTC

clone size: few
D gene: TRBD1
V gene: TRBV7-2
J gene: TRBJ1-6
CDR3 protein: CASSQTAQGNSPLHF
CDR3 DNA: TGTGCCAGCAGCCAAACGGCACAGGGGAATTCACCCCTCCACTTT

clone size: -
D gene: TRBD1
V gene: TRBV29-1
J gene: TRBJ1-2
CDR3 protein: CSIWTGRSANYGYTF
CDR3 DNA: TGCAGCATATGGACAGGGCGATCTGCTAACTATGGCTACACCTTC

clone size: few
D gene: -
V gene: TRBV6-5
J gene: TRBJ2-3
CDR3 protein: CASRTLSYTDTQYF
CDR3 DNA: TGTGCCAGCAGAACCCTTTCTTACACAGATACGCAGTATTTT

clone size: -
D gene: -
V gene: TRBV7-2
J gene: TRBJ2-1
CDR3 protein: CASTTGRVYNEQFF
CDR3 DNA: TGTGCCAGCACTACAGGGAGGGTTTACAATGAGCAGTTCTTC

clone size: many
D gene: TRBD1
V gene: TRBV7-2
J gene: TRBJ2-7
CDR3 protein: CASSRRGQAYEQYF
CDR3 DNA: TGTGCCAGCAGCCGTCGCGGACAGGCCTACGAGCAGTACTTC